This TCR beta chain comes out of a study of T-cell memory formation after mild COVID-19. Study-level information: TCR clusters were mostly donor specific.

The study, taken as a whole, reports: Among contracting clones, CD4+ were mainly CM/EM and CD8+ enriched in EMRA. Nothing confirmed that second-wave clones peaking on day 37 were specific for SARS-CoV-2.

Libraries for TCRalpha and TCRbeta carried sample barcodes and unique molecular identifiers via 5'RACE. TCRdb recomputed calls from the 5' RACE reads with MiXCR, one row per CDR3 protein. The sample holds hundreds of thousands of distinct CDR3 sequences, nearly 25% seen once. Germline-derived CDR1 and CDR2 are SGHRS and YFSETQ. This CDR3 contains 14 residues. V shed 6 bases and J shed 5 bases, with 17 bases lying between them. Remarks on this clonotype: Its target is unknown.

What was sequenced was PBMCs or a T cell subset sorted from them (not recorded which). The chain is built from TRBV5-1 and TRBJ1-2; weak D call: TRBD1 (5 bases). This TCR was sampled from an adult woman who had mild COVID-19 (a few samples of this study predate the infection). Cell type and time point are not known. The CDR3 DNA follows: TGCGCCAGCACCCGGGACGGCAGGGATTATGGCTACACCTTC. Amino acid sequence: CASTRDGRDYGYTF.